The TCR beta chain described here comes from a study of early T cells in non-severe SARS-CoV-2 infection. This clonotype was observed at least ten times. Unique molecular identifiers were attached to individual cDNA molecules. MiXCR, applied by TCRdb to the 5' RACE reads, yields one record per CDR3 protein. The profile shows approximately 98,000 distinct CDR3 sequences, 9.5% to 13% of them singletons. V lost 6 bases, J lost 4 bases, and 8 bases stayed unmatched. CDR1 ENHRY and CDR2 SYGVKD come from the germline V gene. This CDR3 region has 15 residues. V is TRBV10-3 and J is TRBJ1-5, with 8 nucleotides matching TRBD1. The sequencing sample was made of whole blood. The source is an adult who was a healthcare worker with PCR-confirmed SARS-CoV-2 infection or an uninfected control (not recorded which). The CDR3, as DNA: TGTGCCATCAGCGGCCAGGGGGCTGGGAATCAGCCCCAGCATTTT. It codes for CAISGQGAGNQPQHF.